The next 27 T cell receptor beta chains were all read from a single sample in a study of blood T cell repertoires in COVID-19. Using immunoSEQ multiplex PCR, the repertoire was profiled, and TCRdb retains in-frame clones only, with some absent. Of some 250,000 clones listed, roughly 86% were seen once; the top ten hold 0.65% to 0.9%. Input material: peripheral blood. The receptors were sampled from a woman aged 25 to 39 with acute or convalescent COVID-19.

In nucleotides, the CDR3 is TGTGCCAGCAGCCAAGCCCTGACTGGATCTGGAAACACCATATATTTT. This gives the protein CASSQALTGSGNTIYF. The V call is TRBV14, the J call TRBJ1-3, with D uncertain. From germline, CDR1 is SGHDN and CDR2 FVKESK. V was trimmed by 1 base and J by 1 base, leaving 11 bases between them. This CDR3 spans 16 amino acids. The variable domain in full, with the rest retrieved from reference TRBV14 and TRBJ1-3, is EAGVTQFPSHSVIEKGQTVTLRCDPISGHDNLYWYRRVMGKEIKFLLHFVKESKQDESGMPNNRFLAERTGGTYSTLKVQPAELEDSGVYFCASSQALTGSGNTIYFGEGSWLTVV.

The rearrangement links TRBV6-4 to TRBJ2-1, with TRBD2 identical over 9 bases. Germline CDR1 MRHNA, CDR2 SNTAGT. The V gene end was trimmed by 4 bases and the J gene end by 8 bases; junction bases not matched to a gene: 6. The CDR3 sequence is 14 residues long. Here the CDR3 reads CASSASGMGHEQFF. The DNA for the CDR3 is TGTGCCAGCAGTGCTAGCGGGATGGGCCATGAGCAGTTCTTC.

CDR3 nucleotide sequence: TGCGCCAGCAGCCACCCCGGGAGCGAGCAGTACTTC. Translation: CASSHPGSEQYF. The chain links TRBV4-1 to TRBJ2-7, with TRBD2 as a possible D gene (6 bases). This CDR3 comprises 12 residues. Per the germline V gene, CDR1 is MGHRA and CDR2 is YSYEKL. Between the trimmed V and J ends, which lost 3 bases and 6 bases, there was a span of 9 bases.

V and J are TRBV4-1 and TRBJ1-5, with a weak D call TRBD1 (5 bases). This CDR3 is 15 amino acids long. Germline V CDR1 and CDR2: MGHRA, YSYEKL. The V and J ends lost 1 base and 5 bases respectively, with 12 bases between them. For the CDR3, the DNA is TGCGCCAGCAGCCAAGTTCAGGGCTGGGATCAGCCCCAGCATTTT. It encodes CASSQVQGWDQPQHF.

The chain carries TRBV18 and TRBJ1-3; TRBD1 agrees at 7 bases. V was clipped by 0 bases and J by 0 bases; unmatched bases: 5. Germline V gene lookup returns CDR1 KGHSH and CDR2 LQKENI. The CDR3 has 17 residues. This CDR3 reads CASSPPLTGPSGNTIYF. The CDR3 coding sequence is TGTGCCAGCTCACCACCGTTGACAGGGCCCTCTGGAAACACCATATATTTT.

The chain couples TRBV7-2 to TRBJ1-6; 8 bases are a match to TRBD1. After removal of 5 bases from V and 7 bases from J, the junction contained 4 bases not matched to a gene. Germline lookup yields CDR1 SGHTA and CDR2 FQGNSA. This CDR3 is built from 14 residues. Written as DNA, the CDR3 is TGTGCCAGCAGCCGGACAGGGCGAAATTCACCCCTCCACTTT. This encodes CASSRTGRNSPLHF.

This chain joins TRBV30 and TRBJ1-4; possibly TRBD1 for D (6 bases). The CDR3 contains 17 residues. The V end lost 4 bases, the J end lost 5 bases, and 23 bases lay between the germline ends. CDR1 is GTSNPN, CDR2 SVGIG, per germline (reference sequence). CDR3 amino acids: CAWTRLRTGRGNEKLFF. The CDR3 DNA sequence: TGTGCCTGGACGAGACTCCGTACGGGGAGGGGGAATGAAAAACTGTTTTTT.

The rearrangement links TRBV24-1 to TRBJ2-3; D possibly corresponds to TRBD2 (7 bases). The CDR3 runs to 15 residues. Trimming cost V 4 bases and J 5 bases, with 15 bases left between them. CDR1 KGHDR and CDR2 SFDVKD come from the germline V gene. This CDR3 is CATSDPRGAGDTQYF. DNA of the CDR3: TGTGCCACCAGTGACCCCCGGGGGGCTGGAGATACGCAGTATTTT.

This clone occurred once. CDR3 nucleotides: TGCGCCAGCAGCTTGGGGTCTAGCGTCAGCGTCACCTACAATGAGCAGTTCTTC. Translated, it gives CASSLGSSVSVTYNEQFF. The chain is built from TRBV5-1 and TRBJ2-1; possibly TRBD2 for D (6 bases). This CDR3 spans 18 amino acids. V was clipped by 0 bases and J by 2 bases, with 18 bases between them. CDR1 and CDR2 from the germline V gene are SGHRS and YFSETQ.

This sequence joins TRBV29-1 and TRBJ2-7; weak D call: TRBD2 (5 bases). The CDR3 extends over 12 amino acids. The V and J ends lost 5 bases and 1 base respectively, with 9 bases between them. Germline CDR1 is SQVTM and CDR2 is ANQGSEA. This CDR3 is CSVRSGSYEQYF. The CDR3 DNA follows: TGCAGCGTTAGATCGGGATCCTACGAGCAGTACTTC.

The gene calls are TRBV5-4 and TRBJ2-7; D possibly corresponds to TRBD1 (8 bases). The CDR3 runs to 13 residues. V was pared by 3 bases and J by 5 bases, with 12 bases between. CDR1 SGHNT and CDR2 YYREEE come from the germline V gene (reference sequence). CDR3 region: CASSWTGRDEQYF. CDR3 in DNA: TGTGCCAGCAGCTGGACAGGGAGGGACGAGCAGTACTTC.

V is TRBV3-1 (or the pseudogene TRBV3-2) and J is TRBJ2-1, with 10 bases matching TRBD2. V lost 0 bases and J lost 10; bases outside the gene matches: 9. There are 16 residues in the CDR3. The V gene's germline CDR1 is LGHDT and CDR2 YNNKEL (reference sequence). CDR3 region: CASSQELASGSREQFF. In DNA, the CDR3 is TGTGCCAGCAGCCAAGAGTTAGCTAGCGGGAGTAGAGAGCAGTTCTTC.

The chain combines TRBV6-5 with TRBJ2-7, with 7 bases lining up with TRBD1. Germline-derived CDR1 and CDR2 are MNHEY and SVGAGI. V dropped 5 bases and J dropped 3; count of bases not matched to a gene: 4. This CDR3 comprises 13 residues. The CDR3: CASSKQGLYEQYF. The CDR3 DNA reads as TGTGCCAGCAGTAAACAGGGGCTCTACGAGCAGTACTTC.

The chain links TRBV29-1 to TRBJ1-2, with D hard to call. The CDR3 runs 10 residues. V lost 6 bases to trimming and J lost 6 bases, with 8 bases between them. Per germline, CDR1 SQVTM and CDR2 ANQGSEA. CDR3 nucleotide sequence: TGCAGCGTCTATTTAGATGGCTACACCTTC. This translates into CSVYLDGYTF.

CDR3 residues: CASSSTGGRYNEQFF. The CDR3 nucleotides read TGTGCCAGCAGCTCAACAGGGGGCAGGTACAATGAGCAGTTCTTC. The chain combines TRBV7-8 with TRBJ2-1, with 9 bases matching TRBD1. This CDR3 has 15 residues. CDR1 is SGHVS and CDR2 is FQNEAQ in the germline V gene. The J segment lost 4 bases and the V segment lost 4 bases, leaving 5 bases of the junction unmatched.

The V and J genes are TRBV7-2 and TRBJ2-7, with 9 bases lining up with TRBD2. The CDR3 is made up of 15 amino acids. CDR1 is SGHTA, CDR2 FQGNSA, per germline. The V gene end was trimmed by 4 bases and the J gene end by 5 bases; junction bases not matched to a gene: 9. The CDR3 loop is CASSYVAGAADEQYF. The CDR3 region has the DNA TGTGCCAGCAGCTACGTAGCGGGAGCGGCCGACGAGCAGTACTTC.

The chain carries TRBV19 and TRBJ2-7; 7 positions match TRBD2. Trimming took 10 bases from V and 5 from J; bases not matched to a gene: 11. Germline values: CDR1 LNHDA, CDR2 SQIVND (reference sequence). This CDR3 spans 13 amino acids. The CDR3: CATSRGGFDEQYF. CDR3 coding DNA: TGTGCCACTTCACGGGGAGGGTTCGACGAGCAGTACTTC.

This clone has just one count. The rearrangement links TRBV30 to TRBJ1-1; D possibly corresponds to TRBD1 (6 bases). This CDR3 spans 15 amino acids. Germline V lookup: CDR1 GTSNPN, CDR2 SVGIG (reference sequence). Trimming shortened V by 7 bases and J by 0 bases, and 18 bases separated the two germline ends. CDR3 sequence: CASEGGREMNTEAFF. The CDR3 coding sequence is TGTGCCTCGGAGGGGGGGCGAGAAATGAACACTGAAGCTTTCTTT.

The V call is TRBV7-2, the J call TRBJ2-7, with a possible D match to TRBD1 (5 bases). The CDR3 spans 14 residues. V lost 3 bases and J 2 bases, leaving 11 bases between the germline ends. Germline assignment: CDR1 SGHTA and CDR2 FQGNSA. CDR3 sequence (DNA): TGTGCCAGCAGCTTGGGTACAGGACCCTACGAGCAGTACTTC. Translating gives CASSLGTGPYEQYF.

This chain connects TRBV25-1 to TRBJ2-1; the match to TRBD1 covers 8 bases. V lost 4 bases to trimming and J lost 5 bases; unmatched junction nucleotides: 7. The CDR3 is 15 amino acids. CDR1 is MGHDK and CDR2 is SYGVNS in the germline V gene. CDR3 loop: CASSARTGPHNEQFF. The CDR3 coding sequence is TGTGCCAGCAGTGCCCGGACAGGGCCCCACAATGAGCAGTTCTTC.

The chain links TRBV9 to TRBJ2-1, with 10 bases fitting TRBD2. The CDR3 length is 17 residues. Germline CDR1 is SGDLS and CDR2 is YYNGEE. V was pared by 0 bases and J by 0 bases, with 3 bases of the junction left unmatched. CDR3 DNA: TGTGCCAGCAGCGTAGCTAGCGGGAGTGCCTCCTACAATGAGCAGTTCTTC. Residues: CASSVASGSASYNEQFF. The full variable domain, with the rest looked up from reference TRBV9 and TRBJ2-1, is DSGVTQTPKHLITATGQRVTLRCSPRSGDLSVYWYQQSLDQGLQFLIQYYNGEERAKGNILERFSAQQFPDLHSELNLSSLELGDSALYFCASSVASGSASYNEQFFGPGTRLTVL.

The chain combines TRBV5-4 with TRBJ1-4; D not certain. CDR1 is SGHNT, CDR2 YYREEE, per germline (reference sequence). The CDR3 consists of 14 residues. The germline V and J ends were trimmed by 2 bases and 7 bases, with 12 bases remaining between them. The CDR3 bases are TGTGCCAGCAGCTTATGGAGCCTACCTGAAAAACTGTTTTTT. Residues: CASSLWSLPEKLFF.

The J gene is TRBJ1-5, the V gene TRBV30; 9 bases map to TRBD1. CDR3 length: 16 amino acids. Germline CDR1 reads GTSNPN; CDR2 reads SVGIG (reference sequence). Germline trimming cut 2 bases from V and 7 bases from J; bases unmatched to any gene: 12. CDR3 bases: TGTGCCTGGAGTTCCCCTCCCGGGACAGGGAAACAGCCCCAGCATTTT. Encoded protein: CAWSSPPGTGKQPQHF.

J is TRBJ2-5 and V is TRBV7-3; 11 nucleotides align to TRBD2. This CDR3 has 15 amino acids. In germline, CDR1 is SGHTA, CDR2 FQGTGA. V trimming: 5 bases; J trimming: 4 bases; junction bases outside the gene matches: 6. DNA for the CDR3: TGTGCCAGCAGCCCCAGGGGGACTAGCGGAGAGACCCAGTACTTC. It is translated as CASSPRGTSGETQYF.

This chain connects TRBV30 to TRBJ2-2; D is undetermined. Germline lookup yields CDR1 GTSNPN and CDR2 SVGIG (reference sequence). This CDR3 region has 12 residues. The V end was cut by 2 bases, the J end by 5 bases, with 6 bases between. The CDR3, as DNA: TGTGCCTGGAGTCCTAATACCGGGGAGCTGTTTTTT. This translates into CAWSPNTGELFF.

This clone was counted a single time. The chain links TRBV29-1 to TRBJ2-6; D is unclear. CDR1 and CDR2 from the germline V gene are SQVTM and ANQGSEA. Trimming removed 1 base from V and 1 base from J, with 8 bases in between. The CDR3 is 15 amino acids. CDR3 residues: CSVEAFTSGANVLTF. The DNA for the CDR3 is TGCAGCGTTGAAGCCTTCACATCTGGGGCCAACGTCCTGACTTTC.

This clone was found a few times. The gene calls are TRBV25-1 and TRBJ2-3; 9 bases are shared with TRBD2. CDR3 length: 15 residues. The J segment lost 1 base and the V segment lost 8 bases, leaving 7 bases of the junction unmatched. Germline loops: CDR1 MGHDK, CDR2 SYGVNS. CDR3 coding DNA: TGTGCCAGCGCCCAACCTAGCGGGGGCACAGATACGCAGTATTTT. Protein product: CASAQPSGGTDTQYF. Supplemented by reference TRBV25-1 and TRBJ2-3, the full variable domain reads EADIYQTPRYLVIGTGKKITLECSQTMGHDKMYWYQQDPGMELHLIHYSYGVNSTEKGDLSSESTVSRIRTEHFPLTLESARPSHTSQYLCASAQPSGGTDTQYFGPGTRLTVL.